This TCR beta chain comes out of a study of OX40 agonist ivuxolimab in advanced cancers. Background on the study: Three patients had partial responses: one hepatocellular carcinoma, two cutaneous melanoma.

The CDR3 spans 11 residues. Germline CDR1 and CDR2: SEHNR and FQNEAQ (reference sequence). V shed 6 bases and J shed 7 bases, with 10 bases lying between them. Sequencing was performed with immunoSEQ multiplex PCR; in TCRdb, only in-frame clones are kept and a portion is missing. In the table there are 58,000 or so clones, roughly 89% of which are singletons. Here the sequenced sample was CD4+ or CD8+ T cells sorted from blood, taken in a trial of the OX40 agonist ivuxolimab. The chain uses TRBV7-9 and TRBJ2-7; no definite D call. The TCR was taken from an adult with an advanced solid tumor such as melanoma, head and neck, liver or kidney cancer. The CDR3 DNA reads TGTGCCAGCAGTTCAGGTGTGGAGCAGTACTTC. It is translated as CASSSGVEQYF.